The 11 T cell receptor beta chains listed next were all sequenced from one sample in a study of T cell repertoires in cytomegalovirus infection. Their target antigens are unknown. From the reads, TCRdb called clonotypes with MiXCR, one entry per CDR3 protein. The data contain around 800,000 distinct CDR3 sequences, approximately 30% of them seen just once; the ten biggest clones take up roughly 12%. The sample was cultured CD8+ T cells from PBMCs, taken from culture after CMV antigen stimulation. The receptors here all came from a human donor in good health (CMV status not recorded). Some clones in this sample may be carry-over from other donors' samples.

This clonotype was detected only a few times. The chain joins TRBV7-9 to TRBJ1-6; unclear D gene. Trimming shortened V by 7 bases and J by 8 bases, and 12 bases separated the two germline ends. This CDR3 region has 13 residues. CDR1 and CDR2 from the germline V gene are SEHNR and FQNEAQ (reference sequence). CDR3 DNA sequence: TGTGCCAGCAACGCTCCGTGGGATTCACCCCTCCACTTT. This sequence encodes CASNAPWDSPLHF.

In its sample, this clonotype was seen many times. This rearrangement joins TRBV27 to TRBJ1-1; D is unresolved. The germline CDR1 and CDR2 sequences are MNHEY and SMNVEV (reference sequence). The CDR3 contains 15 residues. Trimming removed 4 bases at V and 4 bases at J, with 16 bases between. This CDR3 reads CASSSVRLRSTEAFF. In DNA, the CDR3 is TGTGCCAGCAGTTCTGTCCGCCTTCGGAGCACTGAAGCTTTCTTT.

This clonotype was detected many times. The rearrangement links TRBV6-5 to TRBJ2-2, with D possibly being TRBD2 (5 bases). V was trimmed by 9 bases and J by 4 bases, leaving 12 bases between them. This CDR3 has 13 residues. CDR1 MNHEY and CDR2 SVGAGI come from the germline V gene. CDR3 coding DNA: TGTGCCAGTATCAGCGGTCGCACCGGGGAGCTGTTTTTT. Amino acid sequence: CASISGRTGELFF.

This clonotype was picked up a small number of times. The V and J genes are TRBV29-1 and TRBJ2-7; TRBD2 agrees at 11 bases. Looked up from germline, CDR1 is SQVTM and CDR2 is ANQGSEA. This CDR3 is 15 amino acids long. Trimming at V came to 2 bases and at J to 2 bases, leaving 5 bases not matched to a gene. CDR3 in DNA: TGCAGCGTTGAATCCCCTAGCGGGGGGCCCTACGAGCAGTACTTC. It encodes CSVESPSGGPYEQYF.

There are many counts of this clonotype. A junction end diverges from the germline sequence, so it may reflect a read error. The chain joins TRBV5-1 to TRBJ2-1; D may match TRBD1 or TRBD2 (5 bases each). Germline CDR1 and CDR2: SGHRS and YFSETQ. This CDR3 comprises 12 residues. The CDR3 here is CASSLEGNEQFF. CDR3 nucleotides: TGTGCCAGCAGCTTAGAGGGGAATGAGCAGTTCTTC.

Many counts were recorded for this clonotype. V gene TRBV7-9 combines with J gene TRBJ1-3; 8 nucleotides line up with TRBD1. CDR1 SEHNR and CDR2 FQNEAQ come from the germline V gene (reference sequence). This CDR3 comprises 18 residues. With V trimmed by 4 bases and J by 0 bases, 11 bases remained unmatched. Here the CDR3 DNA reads TGTGCCAGCAGCTCCCGGGACAGGAGCATCTCCTCTGGAAACACCATATATTTT. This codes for CASSSRDRSISSGNTIYF.

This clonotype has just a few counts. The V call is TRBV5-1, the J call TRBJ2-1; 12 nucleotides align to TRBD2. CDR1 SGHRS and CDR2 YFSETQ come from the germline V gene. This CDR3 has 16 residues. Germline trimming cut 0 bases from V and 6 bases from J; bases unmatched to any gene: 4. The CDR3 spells CASSLAPSGGANEQFF. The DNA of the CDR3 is TGCGCCAGCAGCTTGGCCCCTAGCGGGGGGGCCAATGAGCAGTTCTTC.

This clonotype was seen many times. The chain's CDR3 is CASSLIGDRGFYEQYF. The CDR3 DNA follows: TGTGCCAGCAGTTTGATAGGGGACAGGGGATTTTACGAGCAGTACTTC. This sequence joins TRBV12-3 or TRBV12-4 and TRBJ2-7, with TRBD1 matching over 10 bases. The CDR3 sequence is 16 residues long. Trimming took 3 bases from V and 4 from J; bases not matched to a gene: 9.

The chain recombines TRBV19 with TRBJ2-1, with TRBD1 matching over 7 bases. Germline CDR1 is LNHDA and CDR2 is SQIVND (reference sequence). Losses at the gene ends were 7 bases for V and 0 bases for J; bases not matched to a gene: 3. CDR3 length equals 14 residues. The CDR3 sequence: CASTWTGSYNEQFF. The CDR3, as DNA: TGTGCCAGTACCTGGACAGGCTCCTACAATGAGCAGTTCTTC.

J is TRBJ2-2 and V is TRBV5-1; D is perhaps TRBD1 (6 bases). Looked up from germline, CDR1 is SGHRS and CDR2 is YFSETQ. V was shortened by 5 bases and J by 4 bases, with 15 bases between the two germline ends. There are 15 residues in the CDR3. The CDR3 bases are TGCGCCAGCAGTTATACAGGGAGTCTCACCGGGGAGCTGTTTTTT. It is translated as CASSYTGSLTGELFF. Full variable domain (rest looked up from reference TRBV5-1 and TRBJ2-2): KAGVTQTPRYLIKTRGQQVTLSCSPISGHRSVSWYQQTPGQGLQFLFEYFSETQRNKGNFPGRFSGRQFSNSRSEMNVSTLELGDSALYLCASSYTGSLTGELFFGEGSRLTVL.

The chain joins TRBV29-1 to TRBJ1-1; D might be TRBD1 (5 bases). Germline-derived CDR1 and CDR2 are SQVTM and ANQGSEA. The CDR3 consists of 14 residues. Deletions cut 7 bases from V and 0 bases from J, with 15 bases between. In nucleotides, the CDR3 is TGCAGCGGTACCGGGACGGGGGTGAACACTGAAGCTTTCTTT. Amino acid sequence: CSGTGTGVNTEAFF.